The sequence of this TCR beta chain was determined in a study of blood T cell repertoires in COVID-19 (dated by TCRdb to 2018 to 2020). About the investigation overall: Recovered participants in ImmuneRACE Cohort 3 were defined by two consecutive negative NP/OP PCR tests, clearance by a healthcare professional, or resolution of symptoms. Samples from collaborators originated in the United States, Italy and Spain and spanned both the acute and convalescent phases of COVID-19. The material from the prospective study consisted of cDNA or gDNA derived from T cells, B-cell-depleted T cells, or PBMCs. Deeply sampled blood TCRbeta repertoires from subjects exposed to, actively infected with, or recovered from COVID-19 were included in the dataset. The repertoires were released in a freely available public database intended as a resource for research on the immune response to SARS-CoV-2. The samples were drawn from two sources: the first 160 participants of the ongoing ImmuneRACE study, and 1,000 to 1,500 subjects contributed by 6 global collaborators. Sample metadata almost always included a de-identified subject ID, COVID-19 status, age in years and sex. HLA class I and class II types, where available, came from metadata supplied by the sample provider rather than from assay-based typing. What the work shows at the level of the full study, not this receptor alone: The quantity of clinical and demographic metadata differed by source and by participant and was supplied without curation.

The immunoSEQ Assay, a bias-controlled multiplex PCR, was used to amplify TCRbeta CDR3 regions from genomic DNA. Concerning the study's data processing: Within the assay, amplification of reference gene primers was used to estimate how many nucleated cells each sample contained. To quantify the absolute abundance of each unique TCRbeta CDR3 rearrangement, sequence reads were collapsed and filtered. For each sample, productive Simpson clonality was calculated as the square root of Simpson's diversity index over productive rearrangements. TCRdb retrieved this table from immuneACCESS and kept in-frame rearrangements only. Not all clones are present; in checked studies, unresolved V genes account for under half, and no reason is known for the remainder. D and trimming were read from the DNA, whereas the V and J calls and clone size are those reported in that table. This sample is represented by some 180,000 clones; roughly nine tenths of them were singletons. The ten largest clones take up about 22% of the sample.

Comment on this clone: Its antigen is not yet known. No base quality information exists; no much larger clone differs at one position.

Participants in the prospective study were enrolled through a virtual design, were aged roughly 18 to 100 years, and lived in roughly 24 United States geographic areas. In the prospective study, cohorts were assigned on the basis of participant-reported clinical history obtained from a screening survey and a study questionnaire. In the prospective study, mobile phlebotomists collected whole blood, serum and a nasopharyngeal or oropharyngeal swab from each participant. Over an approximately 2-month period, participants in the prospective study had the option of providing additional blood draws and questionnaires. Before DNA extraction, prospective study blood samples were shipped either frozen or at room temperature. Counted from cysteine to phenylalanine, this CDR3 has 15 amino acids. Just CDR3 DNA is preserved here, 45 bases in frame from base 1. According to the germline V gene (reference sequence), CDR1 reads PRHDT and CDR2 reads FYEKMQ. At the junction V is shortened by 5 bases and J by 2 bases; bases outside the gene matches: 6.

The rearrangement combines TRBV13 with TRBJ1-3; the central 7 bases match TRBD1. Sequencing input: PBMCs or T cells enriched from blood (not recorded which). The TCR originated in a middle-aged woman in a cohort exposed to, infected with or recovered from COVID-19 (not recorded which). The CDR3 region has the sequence CASSTGAVPGNTIYF. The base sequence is TGTGCCAGCAGCACAGGGGCGGTACCTGGAAACACCATATATTTT.